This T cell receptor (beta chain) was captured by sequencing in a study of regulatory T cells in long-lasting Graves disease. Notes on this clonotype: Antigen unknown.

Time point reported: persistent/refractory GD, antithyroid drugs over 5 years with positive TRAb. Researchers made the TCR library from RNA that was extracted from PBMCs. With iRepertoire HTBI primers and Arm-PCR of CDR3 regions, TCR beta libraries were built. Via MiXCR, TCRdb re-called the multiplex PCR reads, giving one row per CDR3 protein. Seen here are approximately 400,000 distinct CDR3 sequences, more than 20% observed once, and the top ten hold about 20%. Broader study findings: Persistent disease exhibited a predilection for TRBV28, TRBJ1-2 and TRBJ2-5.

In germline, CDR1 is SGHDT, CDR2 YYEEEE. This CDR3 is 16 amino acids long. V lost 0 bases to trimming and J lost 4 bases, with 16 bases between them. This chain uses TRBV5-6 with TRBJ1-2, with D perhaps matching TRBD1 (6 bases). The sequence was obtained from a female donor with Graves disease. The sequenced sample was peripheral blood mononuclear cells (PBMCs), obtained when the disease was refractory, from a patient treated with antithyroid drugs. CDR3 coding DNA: TGTGCCAGCAGCTTGGACGACAGGCCGCTGAGCTATGGCTACACCTTC. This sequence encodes CASSLDDRPLSYGYTF.